There are a few counts of the clone carrying this T cell receptor beta chain. Its antigen remains unidentified. CDR1 is MDHEN, CDR2 SYDVKM, per germline. V was trimmed by 5 bases and J by 4 bases, leaving 19 bases between them. This CDR3 spans 16 amino acids. This record belongs to a study of shared clonotypes between healthy human individuals. Whole-study findings and limits: An expected dependence of interdonor clonotype sharing on sequencing depth was noted. Of the naive CD4 clonotypes, about 5% were shared across a handful of donors.

The study drew its donors from healthy HIV-negative adults without recent acute infections or vaccinations. TCRdb keeps only in-frame clones here, not all; method: immunoSEQ multiplex PCR. Among roughly 760,000 clones, 74% were seen once, and the ten largest hold more than 1.5%. Sequences were obtained from memory CD4+ T cells sorted from blood. The subset: CD45RA-negative fraction. This clonotype originated in a woman aged 25 to 45 in good health. The chain links TRBV28 to TRBJ2-3; the D gene is possibly TRBD1 (5 bases). The CDR3 is CASSPPQIRQSDTQYF. CDR3 nucleotide sequence: TGTGCCAGCAGTCCCCCACAAATAAGACAGTCAGATACGCAGTATTTT.